This TCR beta chain was captured by sequencing in a study of OX40 agonist ivuxolimab in advanced cancers. This clone was counted a single time. With 3 bases clipped from V and 6 bases from J, the junction kept 4 bases outside the gene matches. The CDR3 contains 14 residues. Germline loops: CDR1 KGHSH, CDR2 LQKENI. Here immunoSEQ multiplex PCR was the method, and the copy in TCRdb shows in-frame clones only, minus some. This table has over 100,000 clones, 80% to 90% appearing once. This clonotype was obtained from an adult with an advanced solid tumor such as melanoma, head and neck, liver or kidney cancer. The sample in question was CD4+ or CD8+ T cells sorted from blood, obtained in a trial of the OX40 agonist ivuxolimab. V is TRBV18 and J is TRBJ1-2; 10 nucleotides align to TRBD1. The CDR3 loop is CASSPGQGPHGYTF. The CDR3 region has the DNA TGTGCCAGCTCACCGGGACAGGGGCCTCATGGCTACACCTTC.